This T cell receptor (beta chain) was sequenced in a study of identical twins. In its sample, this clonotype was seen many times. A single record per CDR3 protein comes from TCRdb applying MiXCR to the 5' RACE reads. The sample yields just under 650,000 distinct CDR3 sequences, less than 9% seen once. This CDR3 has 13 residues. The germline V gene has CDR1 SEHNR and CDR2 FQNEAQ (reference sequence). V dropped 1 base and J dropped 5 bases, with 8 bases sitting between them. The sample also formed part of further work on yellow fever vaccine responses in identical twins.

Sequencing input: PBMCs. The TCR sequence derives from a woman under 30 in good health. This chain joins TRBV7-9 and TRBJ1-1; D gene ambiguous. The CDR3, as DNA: TGTGCCAGCAGCTTAGGGGTTATAACTGAAGCTTTCTTT. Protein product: CASSLGVITEAFF.